The 19 T cell receptor beta chains below come from one sample, sequenced in a study of patients and donors after allogeneic stem cell transplantation. TCRdb used MiXCR to reprocess the RT-PCR reads, holding one entry per CDR3 protein. The profile covers fewer than 180,000 distinct CDR3 sequences, with 30% to 45% appearing a single time and 40% to 55% taken by the ten largest. The sequenced sample was blood, either unsorted or a sorted T cell fraction (not recorded which). These TCRs come from a human donor who was either an allogeneic HSCT recipient or a stem cell or donor lymphocyte infusion donor (not recorded which). It is not recorded whose cells these are; they may come from a transplant donor.

The V and J genes are TRBV10-3 and TRBJ2-7; D gene unclear. The CDR3 is 13 residues long. Germline loops: CDR1 ENHRY, CDR2 SYGVKD. The V end was cut by 0 bases, the J end by 5 bases, with 8 bases between. Here the CDR3 DNA reads TGTGCCATCAGTGAGTCGGCGGCGGACGAGCAGTACGTC. Translated: CAISESAADEQYV.

This clonotype was found a few times. This sequence joins TRBV12-3 or TRBV12-4 and TRBJ1-3; D is unclear. The V and J ends lost 3 bases and 3 bases respectively, with 9 bases between them. The CDR3 length is 14 residues. Here the CDR3 reads CASSFSGFGNTIYF. The CDR3 DNA sequence: TGTGCCAGCAGTTTTTCGGGTTTTGGAAACACCATATATTTT.

This clonotype appeared a few times. J is TRBJ1-4 and V is TRBV12-3 or TRBV12-4, with a tentative D call TRBD1 (5 bases). Between the trimmed V and J ends, which lost 8 bases and 4 bases, there was a span of 11 bases. The CDR3 covers 13 residues. The CDR3 sequence is CASRGGRNEKLFF. The CDR3, as DNA: TGTGCCAGCCGTGGGGGTCGTAATGAAAAACTGTTTTTT.

The rearrangement joins TRBV20-1 to TRBJ2-2, with 7 bases aligning to TRBD2. The CDR3 is made up of 12 amino acids. In germline, CDR1 is DFQATT, CDR2 SNEGSKA (reference sequence). Germline trimming cut 7 bases from V and 6 bases from J; bases unmatched to any gene: 5. CDR3 in amino acids: CSVVLAPGELFF. CDR3 bases: TGCAGTGTTGTACTAGCGCCCGGGGAGCTGTTTTTT.

This clonotype has more than one count but fewer than ten. V gene TRBV6-1 combines with J gene TRBJ1-5; D is unclear. CDR1 MNHNS and CDR2 SASEGT come from the germline V gene. This CDR3 is 14 amino acids long. Between the trimmed V and J ends, which lost 4 bases and 0 bases, there was a span of 7 bases. Written as DNA, the CDR3 is TGTGCCAGCAGTGGGACGCATAGCAATCAGCCCCAGCATTTT. Its translation: CASSGTHSNQPQHF.

The chain links TRBV6-5 to TRBJ1-1, with D possibly matching TRBD1 (5 bases). V lost 2 bases, J lost 0 bases, and 7 bases lay in between. The CDR3 runs to 14 residues. Germline CDR1 and CDR2: MNHEY and SVGAGI. The DNA of the CDR3 is TGTGCCAGCAGTTACGGAGGGGTGAACACTGAAGCTTTCTTT. Protein sequence: CASSYGGVNTEAFF.

The V and J genes are TRBV3-1 and TRBJ2-2; tentative D call: TRBD2 (6 bases). The CDR3 has 14 amino acids. The germline gives CDR1 LGHDT, CDR2 YNNKEL (reference sequence). Between the trimmed V and J ends, which lost 5 bases and 7 bases, there was a span of 14 bases. CDR3 amino acids: CASSLYGTFGELFF. The CDR3 DNA reads as TGTGCCAGCAGCTTGTATGGGACTTTCGGGGAGCTGTTTTTT.

The chain joins TRBV7-2 to TRBJ2-2; tentative D call: TRBD1 (6 bases). This CDR3 contains 16 residues. Trimming removed 2 bases from V and 1 base from J, with 11 bases in between. CDR1 SGHTA and CDR2 FQGNSA come from the germline V gene. DNA of the CDR3: TGTGCCAGCAGCTTAACTGGGACACTGAACACCGGGGAGCTGTTTTTT. Its translation: CASSLTGTLNTGELFF.

A few counts support this clonotype. The V and J genes are TRBV5-1 and TRBJ2-4, with D possibly being TRBD1 or TRBD2 (5 bases each). Looked up from germline, CDR1 is SGHRS and CDR2 is YFSETQ. The CDR3 covers 17 residues. The germline V and J ends were trimmed by 2 bases and 1 base, with 16 bases remaining between them. The CDR3 here is CASSLTGTLGAKNIQYF. CDR3 sequence (DNA): TGCGCCAGCAGCTTAACCGGGACCCTAGGGGCCAAAAACATTCAGTACTTC.

This clonotype has just a few counts. V usage is TRBV4-2 and J usage is TRBJ1-4; D unresolved. Looked up from germline, CDR1 is LGHNA and CDR2 is YNFKEQ. With 4 bases removed from V and 8 bases from J, the gap between germline ends came to 17 bases. This CDR3 is 15 amino acids long. The CDR3 DNA is TGTGCCAGCAGCCCCAGGCGGCCTGACGGGGAAAAACTGTTTTTT. Amino acid sequence: CASSPRRPDGEKLFF.

This chain connects TRBV20-1 to TRBJ2-3; 10 bases fit TRBD2. Trimming removed 0 bases from V and 2 bases from J; junction bases left unmatched: 5. The CDR3 covers 16 residues. The germline V gene encodes CDR1 DFQATT and CDR2 SNEGSKA (reference sequence). Written as DNA, the CDR3 is TGCAGTGCTAGAGACCTAGCGGGGGCGTCCACAGATACGCAGTATTTT. Protein product: CSARDLAGASTDTQYF.

The chain couples TRBV7-3 to TRBJ2-3; D is possibly TRBD1 or TRBD2 (6 bases each). Germline assignment: CDR1 SGHTA and CDR2 FQGTGA. The CDR3 contains 15 residues. V gave up 5 bases and J gave up 1 base, with 13 bases separating them. The CDR3 sequence: CASSTKGGGTDTQYF. CDR3 in DNA: TGTGCCAGCAGCACAAAGGGGGGCGGCACAGATACGCAGTATTTT.

This chain connects TRBV12-3 or TRBV12-4 to TRBJ2-1; D gene uncertain. V was shortened by 5 bases and J by 9 bases, with 17 bases between the two germline ends. This CDR3 contains 14 residues. CDR3 coding DNA: TGTGCCAGCAGTCATCAGCCTGCCTGGAGTGAGCAGTTCTTC. This translates into CASSHQPAWSEQFF.

The rearrangement joins TRBV6-2 or TRBV6-3 to TRBJ2-7, with a weak D call TRBD2 (6 bases). This CDR3 spans 14 amino acids. V lost 2 bases to trimming and J lost 4 bases, with 12 bases between them. From germline, CDR1 is MNHEY and CDR2 SVGEGT. DNA of the CDR3: TGTGCCAGCAGTTACATTGGGAGGAATTACGAGCAGTACTTC. Its translation is CASSYIGRNYEQYF.

This rearrangement joins TRBV12-3 or TRBV12-4 to TRBJ1-5, with D possibly being TRBD1 (5 bases). The CDR3 has 13 residues. Trimming cost V 4 bases and J 7 bases, with 11 bases left between them. The CDR3 coding sequence is TGTGCCAGCAGTTCGGGGGTCAGGCAGCCCCAGCATTTT. Amino acids: CASSSGVRQPQHF.

J is TRBJ1-1 and V is TRBV6-5, with 10 positions matching TRBD1. The CDR3 consists of 15 residues. Trimming took 6 bases from V and 0 from J; bases not matched to a gene: 4. Germline V lookup: CDR1 MNHEY, CDR2 SVGAGI. The CDR3, as DNA: TGTGCCAGCAGGGAGACAGGGGGCTTGAACACTGAAGCTTTCTTT. Translating it yields CASRETGGLNTEAFF.

The chain joins TRBV12-3 or TRBV12-4 to TRBJ2-1, with 13 nucleotides matching TRBD2. The length of the CDR3 is 17 residues. V dropped 5 bases and J dropped 7; count of bases not matched to a gene: 11. As DNA, the CDR3 is TGTGCCAGCAGTCCAGCGACTAGCGGGGGGCCTTGGAATGAGCAGTTCTTC. This codes for CASSPATSGGPWNEQFF.

The V call is TRBV12-3 or TRBV12-4, the J call TRBJ2-2; D is possibly TRBD2 (6 bases). The CDR3 contains 16 residues. V was trimmed by 5 bases and J by 0 bases, leaving 13 bases between them. The CDR3 loop is CASSPTRGTNTGELFF. The CDR3 nucleotides are TGTGCCAGCAGTCCCACGCGGGGAACGAACACCGGGGAGCTGTTTTTT.

This clonotype was observed a handful of times. V is TRBV28 and J is TRBJ1-2; no clear D gene. CDR1 is MDHEN, CDR2 SYDVKM, per germline. The V end lost 6 bases, the J end lost 8 bases, and 10 bases lay between the germline ends. This CDR3 is built from 11 residues. The CDR3 is CASSPSEGYTF. The DNA for the CDR3 is TGTGCCAGCAGCCCCTCGGAAGGCTACACCTTC.